This T cell receptor beta chain was obtained from a study of cytomegalovirus exposure and HLA in healthy donors. Primers: 60 Vbeta forward and 13 Jbeta reverse. Sequencing was performed with immunoSEQ multiplex PCR; in TCRdb, only in-frame clones are kept and a portion is missing. This table holds some 130,000 clones, about 82% found once. CDR1 is SGHRS and CDR2 is YFSETQ in the germline V gene. Trimming stripped 5 bases from V and 0 bases from J, with 13 bases between. The CDR3 totals 15 residues. The receptor's source is a female donor in good health and CMV-seropositive. The chain couples TRBV5-1 to TRBJ2-3; perhaps TRBD2 as D (6 bases). Sequencing was done on a sample of PBMCs. The CDR3 reads CASSDSGPSTDTQYF. The CDR3 DNA is TGCGCCAGCAGTGATAGCGGACCTAGCACAGATACGCAGTATTTT.